This is a list of T cell receptor beta chains from one sample in a study of naive and memory T cell subsets. TCRdb fed the UMI-ligation and nested PCR reads into MiXCR, producing one record per CDR3 protein. Among over 80,000 distinct CDR3 sequences listed, over 9% were seen once. Sequencing was performed on naive CD4+ T cells from blood. These receptors were obtained from a human donor in good health. The CDR3 runs from the conserved cysteine through the conserved F or W. The D gene is left open where the match is weak. Rows may omit the clone size; those that give it use once, few, many or a size class.

j_call,v_call,d_call,clone_size,cdr3_aa,cdr3_nt
TRBJ2-7,TRBV6-6,-,-,CASSYGGHEQYF,TGTGCCAGCAGTTACGGGGGACACGAGCAGTACTTC
TRBJ2-1,TRBV29-1,-,few,CSVELVVGEQFF,TGCAGCGTTGAATTGGTAGTAGGTGAGCAGTTCTTC
TRBJ2-7,TRBV4-3,TRBD1,many,CASSRAGTGTGEQYF,TGCGCCAGCAGCCGAGCCGGGACAGGGACCGGAGAGCAGTACTTC
TRBJ2-5,TRBV10-3,-,many,CAIRRGAETQYF,TGTGCCATCAGGAGGGGCGCGGAGACCCAGTACTTC
TRBJ2-6,TRBV20-1,-,many,CSARRGTPGANVLTF,TGCAGTGCTCGAAGGGGGACTCCTGGGGCCAACGTCCTGACTTTC
TRBJ2-1,TRBV25-1,TRBD1,many,CASSDRRQGFYEQFF,TGTGCCAGCAGTGATAGGCGACAGGGGTTCTATGAGCAGTTCTTC
TRBJ2-3,TRBV7-9,-,many,CASSPPYRSTDTQYF,TGTGCCAGCAGCCCCCCCTACAGAAGCACAGATACGCAGTATTTT
TRBJ2-7,TRBV28,TRBD1,many,CASSLAGTGGYEQYF,TGTGCCAGCAGTTTGGCGGGGACAGGGGGCTACGAGCAGTACTTC
TRBJ2-7,TRBV2,-,few,CASSDHRNYEQYF,TGTGCCAGCAGTGACCACAGAAACTACGAGCAGTACTTC
TRBJ2-1,TRBV6-6,TRBD2,few,CASSSLSGTYNEQFF,TGTGCCAGCAGCTCCCTTAGCGGGACCTACAATGAGCAGTTCTTC
TRBJ1-4,TRBV9,TRBD1,-,CASSETGTNEKLFF,TGTGCCAGCAGCGAGACAGGGACTAATGAAAAACTGTTTTTT
TRBJ2-3,TRBV6-1,TRBD2,-,CASSSSGNVVADTQYF,TGTGCCAGCAGCTCTAGCGGGAACGTCGTGGCAGATACGCAGTATTTT
TRBJ1-6,TRBV5-1,-,few,CASSLPGDLGGSPLHF,TGCGCCAGCAGCTTGCCAGGGGACCTAGGTGGTTCACCCCTCCACTTT
TRBJ2-2,TRBV20-1,TRBD2,many,CSAHPGRTSGHNTGELFF,TGCAGTGCCCACCCCGGGCGGACTAGCGGGCACAACACCGGGGAGCTGTTTTTT
TRBJ2-1,TRBV2,TRBD1,many,CASSRRGTGPHEQFF,TGTGCCAGCAGTCGTCGGGGGACAGGGCCGCATGAGCAGTTCTTC
TRBJ2-7,TRBV6-2/TRBV6-3,-,many,CASSAAYEQYF,TGTGCCAGCAGTGCCGCCTACGAGCAGTACTTC
TRBJ2-5,TRBV20-1,-,-,CSASLPDRGAETQYF,TGCAGTGCCTCCCTCCCGGACAGAGGGGCAGAGACCCAGTACTTC
TRBJ2-3,TRBV29-1,-,-,CSAGSGDTQYF,TGCAGCGCCGGATCGGGCGATACGCAGTATTTT
TRBJ2-3,TRBV11-2,-,few,CASSIAVAGSLVTQYF,TGTGCCAGCAGCATCGCCGTGGCGGGCAGTCTGGTTACGCAGTATTTT
TRBJ2-3,TRBV20-1,TRBD2,-,CSAGGLAGRDTQYF,TGCAGTGCGGGGGGACTAGCGGGGCGAGATACGCAGTATTTT
TRBJ1-2,TRBV3-1,-,many,CASSQGREGHGYTF,TGTGCCAGCAGCCAAGGGCGGGAAGGTCATGGCTACACCTTC
TRBJ1-2,TRBV6-5,TRBD1,-,CASSYSGTGHGYTF,TGTGCCAGCAGTTACTCAGGGACAGGCCACGGCTACACCTTC
TRBJ2-3,TRBV12-5,-,-,CASGRSDTQYF,TGTGCTAGTGGGAGATCAGATACGCAGTATTTT
TRBJ2-2,TRBV6-2/TRBV6-3,-,few,CASTNTGELFF,TGTGCCAGCACGAACACCGGGGAGCTGTTTTTT
TRBJ1-2,TRBV10-3,TRBD1,many,CAISGDSYSGYTF,TGTGCCATCAGTGGGGACAGCTATAGTGGCTACACCTTC
TRBJ2-1,TRBV6-2/TRBV6-3,-,many,CASSSSQTSSYNEQFF,TGTGCCAGCAGTTCCTCCCAGACAAGCTCCTACAATGAGCAGTTCTTC
TRBJ1-1,TRBV6-2/TRBV6-3,-,-,CASDGSRGGAVEAFF,TGTGCCAGCGACGGTTCTAGAGGGGGGGCGGTTGAAGCTTTCTTT
TRBJ2-5,TRBV15,TRBD2,-,CATSRGGLAGNQETQYF,TGTGCCACCAGCAGAGGTGGACTAGCGGGGAACCAAGAGACCCAGTACTTC
TRBJ2-1,TRBV27,TRBD2,-,CASSLTTSGRNEQFF,TGTGCCAGCAGTTTAACGACTAGCGGGCGAAATGAGCAGTTCTTC
TRBJ2-3,TRBV4-2,-,few,CASSQGMPIRGTDTQYF,TGTGCCAGCAGCCAAGGGATGCCAATCAGGGGCACAGATACGCAGTATTTT
TRBJ1-3,TRBV29-1,-,-,CSVYGAPGNTIYF,TGCAGCGTTTACGGGGCGCCTGGAAACACCATATATTTT
TRBJ2-5,TRBV20-1,-,many,CSARGPTDQETQYF,TGCAGTGCTAGAGGACCGACGGACCAAGAGACCCAGTACTTC
TRBJ1-5,TRBV6-5,-,few,CASKQQGSNQPQHF,TGTGCCAGCAAACAACAGGGTTCCAATCAGCCCCAGCATTTT
TRBJ2-1,TRBV20-1,TRBD2,few,CSARDAGGHRSEQFF,TGCAGTGCTAGAGATGCGGGGGGCCACCGTAGTGAGCAGTTCTTC
TRBJ2-7,TRBV7-9,TRBD2,many,CASQTSGLNEQYF,TGTGCCAGCCAGACTAGCGGGTTGAACGAGCAGTACTTC
TRBJ2-7,TRBV29-1,-,-,CSVAYGAYEQYF,TGCAGCGTTGCCTACGGTGCCTACGAGCAGTACTTC
TRBJ1-2,TRBV19,-,few,CASSIASGRGYGYTF,TGTGCCAGTAGTATCGCCTCAGGACGGGGCTATGGCTACACCTTC
TRBJ2-7,TRBV7-9,-,few,CASSQEMGPSYEQYF,TGTGCCAGCAGCCAGGAGATGGGCCCCTCCTACGAGCAGTACTTC
TRBJ2-3,TRBV6-2/TRBV6-3,TRBD2,-,CAAKGLADWDTQYF,TGTGCCGCCAAAGGACTAGCGGACTGGGATACGCAGTATTTT
TRBJ1-1,TRBV20-1,-,many,CSAVRGVAFF,TGCAGTGCTGTGAGAGGGGTAGCTTTCTTT
TRBJ1-2,TRBV12-3/TRBV12-4,-,few,CASRTGAYGYTF,TGTGCCAGCAGAACCGGGGCCTATGGCTACACCTTC
TRBJ1-5,TRBV27,-,few,CASSLRGPGSNQPQHF,TGTGCCAGCAGTTTACGGGGGCCGGGGAGCAATCAGCCCCAGCATTTT
TRBJ2-7,TRBV7-2,-,few,CASSPSRSSYEQYF,TGTGCCAGCAGCCCATCACGGAGCTCCTACGAGCAGTACTTC
TRBJ2-3,TRBV5-1,TRBD2,few,CASSSTMTSGTDTQYF,TGCGCCAGCAGCTCGACCATGACTAGCGGCACAGATACGCAGTATTTT
TRBJ2-7,TRBV20-1,-,few,CSARSYEQYF,TGCAGTGCACGGTCCTACGAGCAGTACTTC
TRBJ1-1,TRBV9,TRBD1,-,CASSKGQNGGEAFF,TGTGCCAGCAGCAAGGGACAGAATGGAGGGGAAGCTTTCTTT
TRBJ2-1,TRBV7-9,TRBD1,many,CASSLARWGDRATYNEQFF,TGTGCCAGCAGCTTAGCGCGATGGGGTGACAGGGCGACCTACAATGAGCAGTTCTTC